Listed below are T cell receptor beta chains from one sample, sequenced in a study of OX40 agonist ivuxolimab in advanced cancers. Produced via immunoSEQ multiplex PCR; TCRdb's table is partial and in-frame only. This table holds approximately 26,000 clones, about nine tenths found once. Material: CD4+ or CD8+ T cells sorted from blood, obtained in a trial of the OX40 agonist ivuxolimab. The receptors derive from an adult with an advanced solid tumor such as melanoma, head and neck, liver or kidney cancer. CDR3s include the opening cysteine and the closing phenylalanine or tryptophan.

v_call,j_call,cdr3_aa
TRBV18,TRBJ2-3,CASSPQADTQYF
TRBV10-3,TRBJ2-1,CAISESKVLAEIEQFF
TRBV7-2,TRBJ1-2,CASSLGKHYYGYTF
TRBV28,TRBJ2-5,CASSSLGGSGETQYF
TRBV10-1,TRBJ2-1,CASSDFGQGTDEQFF
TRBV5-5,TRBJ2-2,CASSLVTGWAGELFF
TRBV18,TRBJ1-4,CASSPPSTNEKLFF
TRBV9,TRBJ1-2,CASSVRPGAYTF
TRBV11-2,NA,CASSLALGEQYF
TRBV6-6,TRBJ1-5,CASSYGGENQPQHF